This TCR beta chain was identified during a study of blood T cell repertoires in COVID-19. Whole-study context: From T cells, B-cell-depleted T cells, or PBMCs came the material, which was cDNA or gDNA.

A few counts support this clone. The CDR3 sequence is 13 residues long. The germline CDR1 and CDR2 sequences are MNHNS and SASEGT. V was cut by 2 bases and J by 5 bases, with 8 bases left in between. Original data processing: Quantification of nucleated cells was approximated via reference gene primer amplification. Method: immunoSEQ multiplex PCR; TCRdb's copy keeps in-frame clones and lacks some. V, J and clone size derive from that table, while D and trimming were established from the DNA sequence. The table includes about 130,000 clones, more than 75% detected once. The chain employs TRBV6-1 and TRBJ2-3; D perhaps matches TRBD2 (5 bases). Sequenced sample: peripheral blood. The TCR was taken from a woman aged 70-85 years with COVID-19, enrolled during active disease. The CDR3 nucleotides are TGTGCCAGCAGTGAAATCCGGGGAGATACGCAGTATTTT. It translates to CASSEIRGDTQYF.